The rows below give T cell receptor beta chains drawn from one sample of a study of cytomegalovirus exposure and HLA in healthy donors. Profiled with immunoSEQ multiplex PCR; TCRdb holds only in-frame clones, not every one. Its table lists about 82,000 clones. The sample consisted of PBMCs. All receptors derive from a woman in her 30s in good health and CMV-seronegative. CDR3s include the opening cysteine and the closing phenylalanine or tryptophan. D genes are given only for firm matches.

>TRBV18|TRBJ1-1|.
TGTGCCAGCTCACCTCAGGGTTCCCCTGAAGCTTTCTTT
CASSPQGSPEAFF
>TRBV4-1|TRBJ2-5|TRBD1
TGCGCCAGCAGCCCAAGGGACAGTCAACAAGAGACCCAGTACTTC
CASSPRDSQQETQYF
>TRBV5-1|TRBJ2-1|TRBD2
TGCGCCAGCAGCTTGCCTCCCGGGACTAGCGTTAGCAATGAGCAGTTCTTC
CASSLPPGTSVSNEQFF
>TRBV10-2|TRBJ2-7|TRBD1
TGCGCCAGCAGTGCGGGACAGGGAGACTACGAGCAGTACTTC
CASSAGQGDYEQYF
>TRBV6-1|TRBJ2-7|.
TGTGCCAGCAGGGCCCAGGTTGTTTACTCCTACGAGCAGTACTTC
CASRAQVVYSYEQYF
>TRBV19|TRBJ1-5|.
TGTGCCAGTAGTAAGGAGGGGCGAGGCAATCAGCCCCAGCATTTT
CASSKEGRGNQPQHF
>TRBV4-1|TRBJ1-1|TRBD1
TGCGCCAGCAGCCAAGATAGGACAGGGGCGGACACTGAAGCTTTCTTT
CASSQDRTGADTEAFF
>TRBV7-9|TRBJ1-1|.
TGTGCCAGCAGCTCCCGGGGAGGTCGGAACACTGAAGCTTTCTTT
CASSSRGGRNTEAFF
>TRBV30|TRBJ1-2|TRBD1
TGTGCCTGGAGATACCCAGGGACAGGGGGGAATAAGAACTATGGCTACACCTTC
CAWRYPGTGGNKNYGYTF
>TRBV30|TRBJ1-2|.
TGTGCCTGGAGTACCGGTCTCCTGGGCTACACCTTC
CAWSTGLLGYTF
>TRBV5-8|TRBJ2-1|TRBD2
TGTGCCAGCAGCTTAGGACTAGCGGGTATTTACAATGAGCAGTTCTTC
CASSLGLAGIYNEQFF
>TRBV5-6|TRBJ2-7|TRBD1
TGTGCCAGCAGCTTGGGAAGTGACAGGGGACGTCGGGAGCAGTACTTC
CASSLGSDRGRREQYF
>TRBV7-6|TRBJ2-2|TRBD1
TGTGCCAGCAGCCGGGACAGCACCGGGGAGCTGTTTTTT
CASSRDSTGELFF
>TRBV4-2|TRBJ1-4|TRBD1
TGTGCCAGCAGCCAAGAAAGGGGACAGGGTAAACTGTTTTTT
CASSQERGQGKLFF
>TRBV4-1|TRBJ2-1|TRBD2
TGCGCCAGCAGCCAAGACCCAGCGGGAGTTGGTAATGAGCAGTTCTTC
CASSQDPAGVGNEQFF
>TRBV18|TRBJ1-2|.
TGTGCCAGCTCACCTCGGGACTATGGCTACACCTTC
CASSPRDYGYTF
>TRBV25-1|TRBJ2-1|.
TGTGCCAGCAGTGACCCGGAGACGGAGCCCTACAATGAGCAGTTCTTC
CASSDPETEPYNEQFF
>TRBV19|TRBJ1-2|TRBD1
TGTGCCAGTAGTCGGACAGGGGTAGAGAATGGCTACACCTTC
CASSRTGVENGYTF
>TRBV7-2|TRBJ2-5|.
TGTGCCAGCAGCTTAAAACTACCCGACCAAGAGACCCAGTACTTC
CASSLKLPDQETQYF
>TRBV15|TRBJ2-2|TRBD1
TGTGCCACCAGCTTAGGGACAGAGACCGGGGAGCTGTTTTTT
CATSLGTETGELFF
>TRBV7-6|TRBJ2-7|.
TGTGCCAGCAGCCCGTCCACAGAACTTCTTGTCCACGAGCAGTACTTC
CASSPSTELLVHEQYF
>TRBV7-9|TRBJ2-6|.
TGTGCCAGCAGCTTGCTAGGCCCTCTTACTGGGGCCAACGTCCTGACTTTC
CASSLLGPLTGANVLTF
>TRBV6-6|TRBJ1-5|.
TGTGCCAGCAGTTACTACTACAGGGATAATCAGCCCCAGCATTTT
CASSYYYRDNQPQHF
>TRBV6-5|TRBJ2-5|.
TGTGCCAGCAGTTATTCCGGTTACGGGATAGAGACCCAGTACTTC
CASSYSGYGIETQYF
>TRBV4-1|TRBJ1-3|TRBD1
TGCGCCAGCAGCCAAGTGGGACAGGGGGGAAACACCATATATTTT
CASSQVGQGGNTIYF
>TRBV30|TRBJ2-3|.
TGTGCCTGGAGTGTTCTAGGGGGGGAGACAGATAAGCAGTATTTT
CAWSVLGGETDKQYF
>TRBV29-1|TRBJ1-2|TRBD1
TGCAGCGTTGAAGTGCAGGGGGCGCGAGGCTACACCTTC
CSVEVQGARGYTF